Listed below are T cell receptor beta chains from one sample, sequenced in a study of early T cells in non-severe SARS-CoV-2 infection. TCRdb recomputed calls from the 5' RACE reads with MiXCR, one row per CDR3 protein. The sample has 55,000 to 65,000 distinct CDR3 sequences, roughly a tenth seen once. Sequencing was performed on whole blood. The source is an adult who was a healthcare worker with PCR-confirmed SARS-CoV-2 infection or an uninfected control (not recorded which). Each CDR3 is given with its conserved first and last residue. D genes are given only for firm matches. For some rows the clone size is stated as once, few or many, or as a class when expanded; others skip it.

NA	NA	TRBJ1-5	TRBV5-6	TGTGCCAGCAGCTTGGGGATGGACAGCCGTATGCAGCCCCAGCATTTT	CASSLGMDSRMQPQHF
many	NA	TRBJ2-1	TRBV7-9	TGTGCCAGCAGCTTCGGGGGAGGTTACAATGAGCAGTTCTTC	CASSFGGGYNEQFF
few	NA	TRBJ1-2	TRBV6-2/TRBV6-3	TGTGCCAGCAGCCCAAGAGCGGGGGGCTACACCTTC	CASSPRAGGYTF
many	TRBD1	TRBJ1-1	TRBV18	TGTGCCAGCTCACCACCCGGACAGGGGACTGAAGCTTTCTTT	CASSPPGQGTEAFF
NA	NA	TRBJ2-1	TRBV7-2	TGTGCCAGCAGCTTAGCGCTTCGCTTCCCCTACAATGAGCAGTTCTTC	CASSLALRFPYNEQFF
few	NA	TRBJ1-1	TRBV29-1	TGCAGCGTTCGGGCGTTGAACACTGAAGCTTTCTTT	CSVRALNTEAFF
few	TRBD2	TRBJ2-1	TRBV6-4	TGTGCCAGCAGTCCCAGACTAGCGGTCTACAATGAGCAGTTCTTC	CASSPRLAVYNEQFF
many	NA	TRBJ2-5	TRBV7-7	TGTGCTAGCAGCTTAGGAGGGCAAGAGACCCAGTACTTC	CASSLGGQETQYF
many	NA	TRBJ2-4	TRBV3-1	TGTGCCAGCAGCCAAGCCGGGCTAGCGGCACAGCAGGGGAACATTCAGTACTTC	CASSQAGLAAQQGNIQYF
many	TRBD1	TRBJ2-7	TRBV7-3	TGTGCCAGCAGCTCCCGACAGGGGGCAGGCGAGCAGTACTTC	CASSSRQGAGEQYF
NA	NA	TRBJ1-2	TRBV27	TGTGCCAGCCGGGACGGAAACTCGGAAGGCTACACCTTC	CASRDGNSEGYTF
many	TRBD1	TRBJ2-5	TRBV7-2	TGTGCCAGCTGCCGACAGGGGCGTTACCAAGAGACCCAGTACTTC	CASCRQGRYQETQYF
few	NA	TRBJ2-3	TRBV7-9	TGTGCCAGCAGCCCTTTAGCGGCACTCACAGATACGCAGTATTTT	CASSPLAALTDTQYF
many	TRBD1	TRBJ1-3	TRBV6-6	TGTGCCAGCAGTTCCCGGACAGGCCTATCTGGAAACACCATATATTTT	CASSSRTGLSGNTIYF
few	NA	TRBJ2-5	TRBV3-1	TGTGCCAGCAGCCAGGTAGCGGAAGAAGAGACCCAGTACTTC	CASSQVAEEETQYF
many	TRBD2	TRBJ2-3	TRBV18	TGTGCCAGCTCACCACCGGGGACTAGCAGGATCCACACGCAGTATTTT	CASSPPGTSRIHTQYF